The T cell receptor beta chain described here comes from a study of CD8+ T cells in alopecia areata. Study results and caveats: Scalp data also include sequences from resident alphabeta T cells of normal skin.

Comments on this clone: Antigen unknown.

Specified treatment: oral pan-JAK inhibitor, 5-10 mg twice daily. RNA was extracted and reverse transcribed into cDNA as the sequencing template. The data were produced by immunoSEQ multiplex PCR, yet TCRdb's version contains in-frame clones alone and is incomplete. The sample has roughly 190,000 clones; around 56% are singletons. The V end was cut by 5 bases, the J end by 4 bases, with 9 bases between. The CDR3 has 12 residues. In germline, CDR1 is SGHRS, CDR2 YFSETQ. This rearrangement joins TRBV5-1 to TRBJ1-1; no clear D. Sequenced here: CD4+ T cells sorted from blood, sampled at week 4, from a patient treated with tofacitinib. This clonotype originated in a human donor with alopecia areata. Here the CDR3 DNA reads TGCGCCAGCAGTTATGGAAGCACTGAAGCTTTCTTT. Its translation: CASSYGSTEAFF.